These T cell receptor beta chains were read from a single sample in a study of blood T cell repertoires in COVID-19. TCRdb's copy holds only in-frame clones and misses some; the assay was immunoSEQ multiplex PCR. The sample carries tens of thousands of clones, approximately 83% recorded once. The sample taken for sequencing was peripheral blood. These receptors were taken from a woman aged 55-69 years with acute or convalescent COVID-19. CDR3s include the opening cysteine and the closing phenylalanine or tryptophan. A D gene is named only where the DNA matches it firmly. Clone size, where shown, is once, few, many, or a class for clones that have expanded.

D gene | J gene | clone size | V gene | CDR3 protein | CDR3 DNA
- | TRBJ1-1 | once | TRBV3-1/TRBV3-2 | CASSQPQGTEAFF | TGTGCCAGCAGCCAACCACAGGGCACTGAAGCTTTCTTT
- | TRBJ1-2 | - | TRBV27 | CASSLSLQGVYTF | TGTGCCAGCAGTTTGTCCCTTCAGGGCGTCTACACCTTC
- | TRBJ2-7 | - | TRBV13 | CASSLVGGSGYYEQYF | TGTGCCAGCAGCTTAGTTGGGGGCAGCGGCTACTACGAGCAGTACTTC
TRBD1 | TRBJ1-2 | - | TRBV5-4 | CASQSGQMGANYGYTF | TGTGCCAGCCAATCGGGACAGATGGGGGCTAACTATGGCTACACCTTC
TRBD2 | TRBJ2-3 | - | TRBV7-9 | CASSLDGGAGDTQYF | TGTGCCAGCAGCTTAGACGGGGGGGCTGGAGATACGCAGTATTTT
- | TRBJ2-7 | once | TRBV2 | CASNLETYEQYF | TGTGCCAGCAACCTGGAGACCTACGAGCAGTACTTC
- | TRBJ1-1 | - | TRBV9 | CASSVLQDLEAFF | TGTGCCAGCAGCGTGTTACAGGATCTTGAAGCTTTCTTT
- | TRBJ2-2 | - | TRBV7-6 | CASSSPAGGDTGELFF | TGTGCCAGCAGCTCGCCGGCGGGTGGTGACACCGGGGAGCTGTTTTTT
- | TRBJ2-1 | - | TRBV24-1 | CAPGGPYNEQFF | TGTGCCCCGGGGGGCCCCTACAATGAGCAGTTCTTC
- | TRBJ2-3 | - | TRBV27 | CASSFNGGGTDTQYF | TGTGCCAGCAGTTTTAACGGCGGGGGCACAGATACGCAGTATTTT
- | TRBJ1-1 | - | TRBV25-1 | CASSAVGGKTEAFF | TGTGCCAGCAGCGCCGTTGGGGGGAAGACTGAAGCTTTCTTT
TRBD2 | TRBJ2-3 | - | TRBV9 | CASSVSSGGAGDTQYF | TGTGCCAGCAGCGTATCGAGCGGGGGGGCAGGGGATACGCAGTATTTT
- | TRBJ2-3 | once | TRBV1 | CTSSQGAGSTDTQYF | TGCACCAGCAGCCAGGGAGCGGGTAGCACAGATACGCAGTATTTT
TRBD1 | TRBJ2-2 | - | TRBV5-1 | CASRLTTGMGTGELFF | TGCGCCAGCAGGCTTACGACAGGGATGGGCACCGGGGAGCTGTTTTTT
TRBD1 | TRBJ1-1 | - | TRBV7-2 | CASLQGQVTEAFF | TGTGCCAGCTTACAGGGACAGGTCACTGAAGCTTTCTTT
- | TRBJ1-2 | - | TRBV18 | CASSPPEGGYTF | TGTGCCAGCTCACCACCGGAGGGTGGCTACACCTTC
TRBD1 | TRBJ2-1 | - | TRBV7-9 | CASSVAGGEVNEQFF | TGTGCCAGCAGCGTTGCAGGGGGCGAAGTGAATGAGCAGTTCTTC
- | TRBJ2-2 | - | TRBV11-1 | CASRGQQNTGELFF | TGTGCCAGCAGAGGACAGCAAAACACCGGGGAGCTGTTTTTT
TRBD1 | TRBJ2-6 | - | TRBV5-4 | CASRGQLGGANVLTF | TGTGCCAGCAGGGGACAGCTGGGTGGGGCCAACGTCCTGACTTTC
- | TRBJ2-1 | - | TRBV6-1 | CASSEFTGSYNEQFF | TGTGCCAGCAGTGAATTCACAGGTTCCTACAATGAGCAGTTCTTC
- | TRBJ1-4 | - | TRBV4-1 | CASSQGQDLGEKLFF | TGCGCCAGCAGCCAAGGACAGGACTTAGGGGAAAAACTGTTTTTT
TRBD1 | TRBJ1-2 | - | TRBV5-6 | CASSTDRVVYGYTF | TGTGCCAGCAGCACCGACAGGGTTGTCTATGGCTACACCTTC
TRBD1 | TRBJ2-3 | medium-sized | TRBV2 | CASNVGQPGNTQYF | TGTGCCAGCAACGTGGGACAGCCAGGAAATACGCAGTATTTT
TRBD1 | TRBJ1-1 | - | TRBV5-1 | CASLDDRDRGRNTEAFF | TGCGCCAGCCTAGATGACCGGGACAGGGGACGAAACACTGAAGCTTTCTTT
- | TRBJ1-4 | - | TRBV5-1 | CASSLVGRPPEKLFF | TGCGCCAGCAGCTTGGTTGGCAGGCCCCCTGAAAAACTGTTTTTT
TRBD1 | TRBJ1-1 | once | TRBV11-2 | CASRDRTGAGVEAFF | TGTGCCAGCAGAGATCGGACAGGGGCGGGGGTTGAAGCTTTCTTT
- | TRBJ1-1 | - | TRBV19 | CASPSSPVNTEAFF | TGTGCCAGTCCATCCTCCCCAGTGAACACTGAAGCTTTCTTT
TRBD1 | TRBJ1-2 | - | TRBV9 | CASSSGTGKYGYTF | TGTGCCAGCAGCAGCGGGACAGGGAAATATGGCTACACCTTC
TRBD1 | TRBJ2-2 | - | TRBV19 | CATGDRPEATGELFF | TGTGCCACCGGGGACAGACCCGAGGCCACCGGGGAGCTGTTTTTT
- | TRBJ2-7 | - | TRBV18 | CASSAQAAEQYF | TGTGCCAGCTCAGCCCAGGCAGCCGAGCAGTACTTC
- | TRBJ1-1 | - | TRBV18 | CASSTSGTGEAFF | TGTGCCTCCTCAACCTCCGGTACGGGGGAAGCTTTCTTT
TRBD2 | TRBJ2-1 | - | TRBV19 | CASRSLAGGPKGYNEQFF | TGTGCCAGTAGGAGTTTAGCGGGGGGGCCGAAGGGATACAATGAGCAGTTCTTC
TRBD2 | TRBJ2-1 | once | TRBV5-1 | CASGPGGYANNEQFF | TGCGCCAGCGGCCCGGGGGGGTATGCAAACAATGAGCAGTTCTTC
- | TRBJ1-2 | - | TRBV5-1 | CASSASGVLYGYTF | TGCGCCAGCTCCGCATCCGGGGTTCTCTATGGCTACACCTTC
TRBD2 | TRBJ2-3 | - | TRBV12-3/TRBV12-4 | CASSPASGNTQYF | TGTGCCAGCAGTCCCGCTAGCGGAAATACGCAGTATTTT
- | TRBJ2-1 | - | TRBV7-9 | CASSHSGAGPYNEQFF | TGTGCCAGCAGCCATAGTGGTGCGGGTCCCTACAATGAGCAATTCTTC
TRBD1 | TRBJ2-7 | - | TRBV7-9 | CASSSPKGQSYEQYF | TGTGCCAGCAGCTCCCCCAAGGGACAGAGCTACGAGCAGTACTTC
- | TRBJ1-2 | - | TRBV6-5 | CASSNTGTYGYTF | TGTGCCAGCAGTAACACAGGGACCTATGGCTACACCTTC
TRBD1 | TRBJ1-1 | - | TRBV4-2 | CASSQVGTDEAFF | TGTGCCAGCAGCCAAGTGGGGACAGATGAAGCTTTCTTT
TRBD1 | TRBJ1-2 | - | TRBV6-5 | CASRPSGTVYGYTF | TGTGCCAGCAGACCCTCCGGGACAGTTTATGGCTACACCTTC
TRBD1 | TRBJ2-7 | - | TRBV18 | CASSPVVSGQGTYEQYF | TGTGCCAGCTCACCAGTGGTTTCCGGACAGGGAACATACGAGCAGTACTTC
- | TRBJ2-3 | - | TRBV19 | CASTPTRGGATDTQYF | TGTGCCAGTACCCCCACCCGGGGCGGGGCCACAGATACGCAGTATTTT
- | TRBJ1-1 | few | TRBV3-1/TRBV3-2 | CASSPSREGKAFF | TGTGCCAGCAGCCCTTCCCGGGAAGGGAAAGCTTTCTTT
- | TRBJ2-2 | - | TRBV14 | CASRKTGLNTGELFF | TGTGCCAGCAGAAAAACCGGACTTAACACCGGGGAGCTGTTTTTT
- | TRBJ2-7 | once | TRBV5-8 | CASSGRGRSSYEQYF | TGTGCCAGCAGCGGCAGGGGCCGATCCTCCTACGAGCAGTACTTC
- | TRBJ2-1 | - | TRBV27 | CASSPGGAGVEFF | TGTGCCAGCAGTCCAGGAGGGGCCGGGGTCGAGTTCTTC
- | TRBJ2-7 | few | TRBV5-1 | CASSLDVTGNEQYF | TGCGCCAGCAGCTTGGACGTCACAGGGAACGAGCAGTACTTC
TRBD2 | TRBJ2-3 | - | TRBV2 | CASRPTSDWEDTQYF | TGTGCCAGCAGGCCGACTAGCGATTGGGAAGATACGCAGTATTTT
- | TRBJ1-6 | - | TRBV5-6 | CASSFTGSPLHF | TGTGCCAGCAGCTTCACGGGTTCACCCCTCCACTTT
TRBD1 | TRBJ1-1 | few | TRBV3-1/TRBV3-2 | CASSQTGGRGNTEAFF | TGTGCCAGCAGCCAGACAGGGGGCAGAGGGAACACTGAAGCTTTCTTT
- | TRBJ2-1 | - | TRBV5-1 | CASSSVGEYNEQFF | TGCGCCAGCAGCTCGGTTGGGGAGTACAATGAGCAGTTCTTC